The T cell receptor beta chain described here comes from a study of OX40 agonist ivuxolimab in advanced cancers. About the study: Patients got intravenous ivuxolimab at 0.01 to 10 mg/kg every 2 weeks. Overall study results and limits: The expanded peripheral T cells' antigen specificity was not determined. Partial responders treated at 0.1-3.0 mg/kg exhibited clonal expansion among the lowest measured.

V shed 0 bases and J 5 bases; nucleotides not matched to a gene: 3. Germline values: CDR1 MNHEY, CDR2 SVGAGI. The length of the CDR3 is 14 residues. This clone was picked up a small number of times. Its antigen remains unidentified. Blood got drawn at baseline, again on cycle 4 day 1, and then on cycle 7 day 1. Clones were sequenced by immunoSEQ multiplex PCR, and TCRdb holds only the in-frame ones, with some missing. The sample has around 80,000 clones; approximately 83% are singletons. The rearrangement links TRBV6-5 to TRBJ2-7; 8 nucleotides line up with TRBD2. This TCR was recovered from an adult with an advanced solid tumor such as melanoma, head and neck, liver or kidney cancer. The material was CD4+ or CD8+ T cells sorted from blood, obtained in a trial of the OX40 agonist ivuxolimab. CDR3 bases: TGTGCCAGCAGTTACTCCCGGACTAGCAACGAGCAGTACTTC. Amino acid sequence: CASSYSRTSNEQYF.